Below, one TCR beta chain is given with its context. Its antigen remains unidentified. This sample stems from a study of shared clonotypes between healthy human individuals. Using immunoSEQ multiplex PCR, the repertoire was profiled, and TCRdb retains in-frame clones only, with some absent. The table shows some 500,000 clones, with roughly three quarters occurring only once. Whole-study findings and limits: In having few donors, the study represented limited genetic and exposure-history diversity.

Looked up from germline, CDR1 is SEHNR and CDR2 is FQNEAQ (reference sequence). The CDR3 is 14 amino acids. Trimming removed 2 bases from V and 3 bases from J, with 10 bases in between. Among the donors, all were Caucasian adults who lived in Nashville, Tennessee. Researchers drew on around 83 million PBMCs for genomic DNA from unsorted samples. The source material was PBMCs. The origin of this receptor is a middle-aged woman in good health. Some clones in this sample may be carry-over from other donors' samples. The V and J genes are TRBV7-9 and TRBJ1-1; D remains ambiguous. The CDR3 region is CASSLISGDTEAFF. In DNA, the CDR3 is TGTGCCAGCAGCTTAATTTCCGGGGACACTGAAGCTTTCTTT.